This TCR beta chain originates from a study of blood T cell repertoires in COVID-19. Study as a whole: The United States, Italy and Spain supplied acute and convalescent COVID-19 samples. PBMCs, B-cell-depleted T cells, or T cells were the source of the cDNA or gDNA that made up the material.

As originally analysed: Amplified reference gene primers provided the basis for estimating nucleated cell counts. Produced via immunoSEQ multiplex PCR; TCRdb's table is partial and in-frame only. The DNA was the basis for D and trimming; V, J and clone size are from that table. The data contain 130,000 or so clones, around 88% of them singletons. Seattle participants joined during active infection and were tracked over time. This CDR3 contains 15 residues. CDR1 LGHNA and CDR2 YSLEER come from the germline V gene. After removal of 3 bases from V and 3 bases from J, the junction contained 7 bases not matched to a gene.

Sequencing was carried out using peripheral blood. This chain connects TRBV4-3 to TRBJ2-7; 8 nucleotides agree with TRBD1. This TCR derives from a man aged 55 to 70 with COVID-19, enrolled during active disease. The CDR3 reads CASSQSRDRFYEQYF. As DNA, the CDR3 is TGCGCCAGCAGCCAGTCAAGGGACAGGTTCTACGAGCAGTACTTC.